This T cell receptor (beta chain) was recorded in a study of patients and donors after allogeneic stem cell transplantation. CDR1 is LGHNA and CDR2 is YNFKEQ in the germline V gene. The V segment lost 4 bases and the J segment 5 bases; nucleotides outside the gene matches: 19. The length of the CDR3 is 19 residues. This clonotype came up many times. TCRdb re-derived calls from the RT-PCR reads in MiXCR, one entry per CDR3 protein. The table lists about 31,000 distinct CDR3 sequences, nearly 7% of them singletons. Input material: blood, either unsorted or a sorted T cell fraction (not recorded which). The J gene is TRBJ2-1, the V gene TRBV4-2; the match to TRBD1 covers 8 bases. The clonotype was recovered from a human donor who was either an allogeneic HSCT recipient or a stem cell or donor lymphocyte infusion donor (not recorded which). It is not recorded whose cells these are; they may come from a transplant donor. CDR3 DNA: TGTGCCAGCAGCCCTCGGGACAGGCCTCAGGACGGTAGCAACAATGAGCAGTTCTTC. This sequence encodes CASSPRDRPQDGSNNEQFF.